The 6 T cell receptor beta chains presented below share a single source sample, sequenced in a study of T cell clonality in common variable immunodeficiency. The study, taken as a whole, reports: Common variable immunodeficiency TCR beta sequences reportedly had fewer deletions and N-nucleotide insertions.

What these receptors recognize is not known. Generated by immunoSEQ multiplex PCR, the TCRdb table keeps only in-frame clones and is missing some. The sample has about 7,100 clones, none seen only once. Sample: peripheral blood mononuclear cells. The receptors stem from a human donor with common variable immunodeficiency.

As for this clone: The DNA ends 3 residues before the CDR3 does, and the rest of the CDR3 is filled in from the germline J gene. The genes are TRBV6-2 or TRBV6-3 and TRBJ2-3, with 7 bases that match TRBD2. With 5 bases clipped from V and 6 bases from J, the junction kept 11 bases outside the gene matches. The CDR3 has 15 residues. CDR1 and CDR2 (germline): MNHEY, SVGEGT. The CDR3 DNA, read in part, is TGTGCCAGCAGTCAGATCGGACTAGATGCGGATACG. As protein: CASSQIGLDADT. The CDR3 as a whole reads CASSQIGLDADTQYF.

Notes on this clone: The CDR3 goes on 3 residues after the read ends, and that part is filled in from the germline J gene. The rearrangement links TRBV7-9 to TRBJ2-1, with TRBD2 matching over 14 bases. V lost 4 bases, J lost 8 bases, and 4 bases stayed unmatched. CDR1 and CDR2 from the germline V gene are SEHNR and FQNEAQ (reference sequence). The CDR3 is 15 residues long. CDR3 DNA, as far as it was read: TGTGCCAGCAGCTCCGGGACTAGCGGGAGCGATGAG. Amino acids: CASSSGTSGSDE. The full CDR3 reads CASSSGTSGSDEQFF.

A word on this clone: From the germline J gene comes the end of the CDR3, since the read stops 3 residues before it. The rearrangement joins TRBV2 to TRBJ2-1, with TRBD2 matching 9 bases. Germline loops: CDR1 SNHLY, CDR2 FYNNEI. This CDR3 is 15 amino acids long. V shed 2 bases and J 7 bases; nucleotides not matched to a gene: 6. The sequenced part of the CDR3 DNA is TGTGCCAGCAGTGAATTGGCGGGAGGGAAGAATGAG. Residues: CASSELAGGKNE. The entire CDR3 reads CASSELAGGKNEQFF.

Points on this clone: The read ends 3 residues before the CDR3 terminus; that terminus is restored from the germline J gene. The chain couples TRBV19 to TRBJ2-2; TRBD1 agrees at 8 bases. V lost 6 bases, J lost 4 bases, and 4 bases stayed unmatched. The CDR3 is made up of 14 amino acids. Germline V CDR1 and CDR2: LNHDA, SQIVND (reference sequence). Partial CDR3 DNA: TGTGCCAGTAGGCCACAGGGGGGCACCGGGGAG. Translation gives CASRPQGGTGE. The entire CDR3 reads CASRPQGGTGELFF.

This clone was observed a few times. The CDR3 extends 3 residues past the end of the read, so its final part is completed from the germline J gene. V is TRBV5-1 and J is TRBJ1-1, with D perhaps TRBD1 (5 bases). CDR3 length equals 15 residues. Between the trimmed V and J ends, which lost 4 bases and 1 base, there was a span of 14 bases. Germline V lookup: CDR1 SGHRS, CDR2 YFSETQ. CDR3 region: CASSPLTGGNTEAFF. The CDR3 bases that were read are TGCGCCAGCAGCCCACTTACAGGTGGGAACACTGAA.

To note about this clone: The CDR3 end lies 3 residues beyond the end of the read and is filled in from the germline J gene. This rearrangement joins TRBV7-6 to TRBJ2-7, with TRBD2 matching over 10 bases. V was clipped by 5 bases and J by 3 bases; unmatched bases: 10. The CDR3 is made up of 16 amino acids. Germline V gene sequence: CDR1 SGHVS, CDR2 FNYEAQ. The CDR3 loop reads CASSHGTSAEVYEQYF. Incomplete CDR3 DNA: TGTGCCAGCAGCCACGGGACTAGCGCCGAAGTCTACGAG.